One T cell receptor beta chain is described in this entry. The target antigen is unknown. This sample stems from a study of cytomegalovirus exposure and HLA in healthy donors. Study-wide findings and caveats: Within a later analysis, the majority of CMV-associated TCR beta chains appeared HLA-restricted. Previously analyzed data showed that most TCR beta V segments were productive at a frequency of about 87% or about 30%. Across all donors, roughly uniform sequencing depth was an assumption of the presence/absence analyses.

It was with 60 Vbeta and 13 Jbeta primers that the PCR ran. Repertoires were generated with immunoSEQ multiplex PCR, while TCRdb's copy carries only in-frame clones and drops some. The repertoire holds 100,000 to 150,000 clones, around three quarters seen once, with over 2.5% in the top ten. The germline V gene has CDR1 LGHNA and CDR2 YNFKEQ. Trimming left V 1 base short and J 4 bases short, with 19 bases between. The CDR3 consists of 17 residues. The rearrangement joins TRBV4-2 to TRBJ1-1, with D perhaps matching TRBD1 (6 bases). Sequences were obtained from PBMCs. The sequence was obtained from a woman aged 45-60 years in good health and CMV-seronegative. The CDR3 DNA follows: TGTGCCAGCAGCCAAGTTATAGGGGGGGGAGGTATCACTGAAGCTTTCTTT. Translated: CASSQVIGGGGITEAFF.